What follows is one T cell receptor (beta chain) and its context. The CDR3 is made up of 16 amino acids. Germline CDR1 and CDR2: SGHKS and YYEKEE (reference sequence). V lost 1 base, J lost 3 bases, and 17 bases lay in between. This record belongs to a study of cytotoxic CD8 clonotypes in ibrutinib-treated CLL. The table came from immunoSEQ multiplex PCR; TCRdb's copy has only in-frame clones and leaves some out. Of approximately 150,000 clones detected, around three quarters appear once; the ten largest clones hold under 35%. The source was PBMCs, collected after 12 months of ibrutinib treatment. This clonotype was obtained from a human donor with chronic lymphocytic leukemia. The chain combines TRBV5-5 with TRBJ2-7, with D uncertain. CDR3 loop: CASSLLEQTGLYEQYF. CDR3 sequence (DNA): TGTGCCAGCAGCTTGCTCGAACAGACGGGTCTCTACGAGCAGTACTTC.